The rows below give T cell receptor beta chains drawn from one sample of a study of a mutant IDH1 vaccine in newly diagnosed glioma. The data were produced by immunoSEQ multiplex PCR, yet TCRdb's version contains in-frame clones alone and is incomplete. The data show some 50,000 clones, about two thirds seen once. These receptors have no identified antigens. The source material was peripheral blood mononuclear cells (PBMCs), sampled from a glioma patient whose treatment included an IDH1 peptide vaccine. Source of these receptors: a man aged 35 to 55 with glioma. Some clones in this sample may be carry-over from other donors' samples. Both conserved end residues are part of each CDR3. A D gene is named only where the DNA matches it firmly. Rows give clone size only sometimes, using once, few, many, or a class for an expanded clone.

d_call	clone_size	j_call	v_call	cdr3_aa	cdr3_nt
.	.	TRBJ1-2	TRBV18	CASSLGDVYGYTF	TGTGCCAGCTCACTAGGGGACGTATATGGCTACACCTTC
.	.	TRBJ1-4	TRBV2	CASRRGSNEKLFF	TGTGCCAGCAGGAGGGGGAGTAATGAAAAACTGTTTTTT
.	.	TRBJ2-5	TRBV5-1	CASRYQETQYF	TGCGCCAGCCGCTACCAAGAGACCCAGTACTTC
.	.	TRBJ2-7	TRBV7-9	CASSLDRAIYEQYF	TGTGCCAGCAGCTTAGATCGGGCCATCTACGAGCAGTACTTC
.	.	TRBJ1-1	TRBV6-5	CASSYGQGWQTEAFF	TGTGCCAGCAGTTACGGGCAGGGGTGGCAGACTGAAGCTTTCTTT
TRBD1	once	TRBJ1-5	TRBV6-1	CASANDRGSNQPQHF	TGTGCCAGCGCTAATGACAGGGGGTCCAATCAGCCCCAGCATTTT
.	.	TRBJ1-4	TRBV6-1	CASSEIVGEKLFF	TGTGCCAGCAGTGAAATCGTGGGGGAAAAACTGTTTTTT
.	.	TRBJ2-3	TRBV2	CASTRVRSSTDTQYF	TGTGCCAGCACGCGAGTCCGGAGTAGCACAGATACGCAGTATTTT
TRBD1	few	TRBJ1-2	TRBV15	CATSRDRQGGIGYTF	TGTGCCACCAGCAGAGATCGACAGGGGGGCATCGGCTACACCTTC
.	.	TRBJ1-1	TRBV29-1	CSGRRQENTEAFF	TGCAGCGGCAGAAGACAGGAAAACACTGAAGCTTTCTTT
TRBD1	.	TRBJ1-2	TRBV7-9	CASSQTGEHYGYTF	TGTGCCAGCAGCCAAACAGGGGAGCACTATGGCTACACCTTC
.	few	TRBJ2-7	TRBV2	CASSERSGSEQYF	TGTGCCAGCAGTGAACGGTCTGGCAGCGAGCAGTACTTC
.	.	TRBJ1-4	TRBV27	CASSGRFHEKLFF	TGTGCCAGCAGTGGACGATTTCATGAAAAACTGTTTTTT
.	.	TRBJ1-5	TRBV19	CASSTVPGHNQPQHF	TGTGCCAGTAGTACAGTCCCGGGACATAATCAGCCCCAGCATTTT
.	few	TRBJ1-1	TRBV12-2	CASRPMTGCTEAFF	TGTGCAAGTCGCCCTATGACAGGGTGCACTGAAGCTTTCTTT
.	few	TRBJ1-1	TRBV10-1	CASRDGENTEAFF	TGCGCCAGCAGAGACGGGGAAAACACTGAAGCTTTCTTT
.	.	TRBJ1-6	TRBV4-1	CASSQERESPLHF	TGCGCCAGCAGCCAAGAAAGGGAGTCACCCCTCCACTTT
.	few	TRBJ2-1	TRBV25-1	CASSELRAGWYNEQFF	TGTGCCAGCAGTGAATTAAGGGCAGGGTGGTACAATGAGCAGTTCTTC
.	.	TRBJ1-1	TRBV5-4	CASSRRGNTEAFF	TGTGCCAGCAGCCGCCGGGGGAACACTGAAGCTTTCTTT
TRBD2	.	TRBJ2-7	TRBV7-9	CASSLVAGGRYEQYF	TGTGCCAGCAGCTTAGTGGCGGGGGGGAGGTACGAGCAGTACTTC
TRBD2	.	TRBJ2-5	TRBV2	CASSVAGGLQETQYF	TGTGCCAGCAGCGTAGCGGGGGGACTCCAAGAGACCCAGTACTTC
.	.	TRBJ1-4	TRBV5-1	CASSFGGLNEKLFF	TGCGCCAGCAGCTTCGGGGGCTTAAATGAAAAACTGTTTTTT